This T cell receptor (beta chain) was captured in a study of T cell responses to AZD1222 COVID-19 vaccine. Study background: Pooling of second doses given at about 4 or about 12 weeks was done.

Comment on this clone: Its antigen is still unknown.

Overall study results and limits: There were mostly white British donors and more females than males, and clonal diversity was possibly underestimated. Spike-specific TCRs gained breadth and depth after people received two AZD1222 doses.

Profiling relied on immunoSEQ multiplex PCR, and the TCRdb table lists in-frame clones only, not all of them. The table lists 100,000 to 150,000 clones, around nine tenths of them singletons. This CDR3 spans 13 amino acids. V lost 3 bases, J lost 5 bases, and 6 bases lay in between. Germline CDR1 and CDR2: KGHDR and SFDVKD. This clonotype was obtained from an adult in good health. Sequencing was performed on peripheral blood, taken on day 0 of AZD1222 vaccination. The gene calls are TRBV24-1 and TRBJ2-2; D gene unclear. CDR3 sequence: CATSDRLTGELFF. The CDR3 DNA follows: TGTGCCACCAGTGATAGGTTAACCGGGGAGCTGTTTTTT.